This record concerns one T cell receptor (beta chain) sequence. Its antigen is undetermined. Antigen-specific CD4+ T cells were first expanded with viral peptide pools by the ViraFEST assay and only then sequenced. Cells that had been cultured for roughly 9 days were the source of isolated CD4+ T cells. This individual contracted SARS-CoV-2 between March and December 2020, as verified by PCR. With an HIV-1 Nef peptide pool, the negative control culture was set up. Replacing half the medium with IL-2 medium was done on days 3 and 7. The data derive from a study of vaccination effects on CD4 cells after COVID-19. Overall study context: Two-dose BNT162b2 or mRNA-1273 vaccination was given to participants. Study conclusions and caveats: The study found that post-vaccine spike-reactive clones in convalescents were mainly new vaccine-induced clones.

Germline V lookup: CDR1 SQVTM, CDR2 ANQGSEA. This CDR3 spans 12 amino acids. Between the trimmed V and J ends, which lost 7 bases and 5 bases, there was a span of 11 bases. Data came from immunoSEQ multiplex PCR; TCRdb stores just in-frame clones and leaves some out. The table includes 63,000 or so clones, 73% detected once. The rearrangement uses TRBV29-1 and TRBJ1-4; no firm D call. The sample here was CD4+ T cells from PBMCs cultured with HIV peptides, taken before COVID-19 vaccination. This sample's subset: HIV-1 Nef peptide pool negative control/reference culture. This receptor was identified in a human donor who had a prior SARS-CoV-2 infection. The CDR3 DNA reads as TGCAGCGCCTCGGCGGAAAATGAAAAACTGTTTTTT. Translation: CSASAENEKLFF.